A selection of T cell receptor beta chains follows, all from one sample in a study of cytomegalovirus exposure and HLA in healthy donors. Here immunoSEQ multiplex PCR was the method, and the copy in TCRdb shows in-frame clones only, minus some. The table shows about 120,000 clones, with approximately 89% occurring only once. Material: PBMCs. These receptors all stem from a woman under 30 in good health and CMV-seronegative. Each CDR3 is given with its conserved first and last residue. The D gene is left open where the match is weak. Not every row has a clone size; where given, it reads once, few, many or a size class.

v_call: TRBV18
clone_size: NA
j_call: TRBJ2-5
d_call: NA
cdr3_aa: CASSPSGQETQYF
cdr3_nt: TGTGCCAGCTCACCATCCGGCCAAGAGACCCAGTACTTC

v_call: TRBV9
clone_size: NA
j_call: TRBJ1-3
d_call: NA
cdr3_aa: CASSVEGGNTIYF
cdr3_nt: TGTGCCAGCAGCGTGGAGGGCGGAAACACCATATATTTT

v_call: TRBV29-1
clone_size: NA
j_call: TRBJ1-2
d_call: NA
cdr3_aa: CSVGTGGNGGYTF
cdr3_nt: TGCAGCGTCGGCACGGGGGGAAATGGTGGCTACACCTTC

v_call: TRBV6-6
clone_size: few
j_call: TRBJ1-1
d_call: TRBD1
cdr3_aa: CASIDRDAEAFF
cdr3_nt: TGTGCCAGCATCGACAGGGACGCTGAAGCTTTCTTT

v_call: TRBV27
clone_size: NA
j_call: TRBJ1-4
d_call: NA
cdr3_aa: CASSLGYQRSEKLFF
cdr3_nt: TGTGCCAGCAGTTTAGGGTACCAGCGGAGTGAAAAACTGTTTTTT

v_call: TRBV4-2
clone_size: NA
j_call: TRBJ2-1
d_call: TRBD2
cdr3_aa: CASSQDLAGDNEQFF
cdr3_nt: TGTGCCAGCAGCCAAGACCTAGCGGGGGACAATGAGCAGTTCTTC

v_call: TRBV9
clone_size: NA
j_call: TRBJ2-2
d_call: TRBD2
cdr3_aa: CASSALAGISTGELFF
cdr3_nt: TGTGCCAGCAGCGCGCTAGCGGGCATCAGCACCGGGGAGCTGTTTTTT

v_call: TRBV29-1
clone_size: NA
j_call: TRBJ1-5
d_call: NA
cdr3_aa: CSGGERNQPQHF
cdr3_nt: TGCAGCGGGGGGGAGCGCAATCAGCCCCAGCATTTT

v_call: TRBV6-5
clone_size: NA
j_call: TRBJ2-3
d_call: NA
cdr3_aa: CASSYIGDTQYF
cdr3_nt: TGTGCCAGCAGTTACATCGGGGATACGCAGTATTTT

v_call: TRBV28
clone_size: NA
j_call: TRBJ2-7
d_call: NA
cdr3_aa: CATDGQLSSYEQYF
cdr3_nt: TGTGCCACCGACGGACAGTTATCCTCCTACGAGCAGTACTTC

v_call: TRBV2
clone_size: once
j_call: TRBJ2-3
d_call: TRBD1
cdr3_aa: CASRKQGTIDTQYF
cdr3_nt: TGTGCCAGCAGGAAACAGGGGACGATAGATACGCAGTATTTT

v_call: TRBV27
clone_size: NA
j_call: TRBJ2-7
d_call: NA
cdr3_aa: CASRKEGDSYEQYF
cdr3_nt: TGTGCCAGCAGAAAAGAGGGAGACTCCTACGAGCAGTACTTC

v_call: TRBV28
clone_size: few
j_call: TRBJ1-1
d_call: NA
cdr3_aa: CASRTAGNTEAFF
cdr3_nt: TGTGCCAGTCGGACAGCTGGAAACACTGAAGCTTTCTTT

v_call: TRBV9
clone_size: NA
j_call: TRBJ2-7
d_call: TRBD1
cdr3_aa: CASSPREWDSPYEQYF
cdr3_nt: TGTGCCAGCAGCCCCCGAGAGTGGGACAGTCCCTACGAGCAGTACTTC

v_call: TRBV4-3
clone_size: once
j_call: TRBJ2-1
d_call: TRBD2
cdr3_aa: CASSQGRTSGTQFF
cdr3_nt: TGCGCCAGCAGCCAAGGAAGGACTAGCGGGACGCAGTTCTTC

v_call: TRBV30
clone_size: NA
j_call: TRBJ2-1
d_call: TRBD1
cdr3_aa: CAWRGQGTYNEQFF
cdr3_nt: TGTGCCTGGAGGGGACAGGGGACCTACAATGAGCAGTTCTTC

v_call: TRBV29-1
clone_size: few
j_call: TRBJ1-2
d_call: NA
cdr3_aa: CSVGHNGYTF
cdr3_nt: TGCAGCGTTGGACACAATGGCTACACCTTC

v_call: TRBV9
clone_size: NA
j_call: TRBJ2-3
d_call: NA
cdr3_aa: CASSVSRGADTQYF
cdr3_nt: TGTGCCAGCAGCGTAAGCCGGGGGGCTGATACGCAGTATTTT

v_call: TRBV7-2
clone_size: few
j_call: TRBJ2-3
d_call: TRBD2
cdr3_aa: CASSLAGGPGTDTQYF
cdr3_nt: TGTGCCAGCAGCTTAGCGGGAGGGCCGGGTACAGATACGCAGTATTTT

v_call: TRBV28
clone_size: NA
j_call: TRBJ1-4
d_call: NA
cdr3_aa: CASSLGPFNEKLFF
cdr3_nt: TGTGCCAGCAGTTTAGGGCCCTTTAATGAAAAACTGTTTTTT

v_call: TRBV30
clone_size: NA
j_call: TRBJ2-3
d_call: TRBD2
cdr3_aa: CAWSDRLADTDTQYF
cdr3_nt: TGTGCCTGGAGTGACCGACTAGCTGACACAGATACGCAGTATTTT

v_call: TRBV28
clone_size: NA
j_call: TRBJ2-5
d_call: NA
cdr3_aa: CASSFGLQETQYF
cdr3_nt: TGTGCCAGCAGTTTTGGTCTACAAGAGACCCAGTACTTC

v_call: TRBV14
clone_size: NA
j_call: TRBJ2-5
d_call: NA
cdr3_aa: CASSQGAFGTQYF
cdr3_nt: TGTGCCAGCAGCCAAGGGGCTTTTGGGACCCAGTACTTC

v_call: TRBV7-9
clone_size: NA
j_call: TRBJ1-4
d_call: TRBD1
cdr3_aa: CASSLETGQINEKLFF
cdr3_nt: TGTGCCAGCAGCTTAGAGACGGGACAGATTAATGAAAAACTGTTTTTT

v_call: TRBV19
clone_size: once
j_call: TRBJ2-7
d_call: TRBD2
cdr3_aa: CASSIPGLATYEQYF
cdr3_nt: TGTGCCAGTAGTATCCCGGGACTAGCGACCTACGAGCAGTACTTC

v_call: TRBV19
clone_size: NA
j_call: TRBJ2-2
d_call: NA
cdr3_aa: CASRISGLPIDGGELFF
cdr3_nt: TGTGCCAGTAGAATTAGTGGACTCCCGATCGACGGCGGGGAGCTGTTTTTT